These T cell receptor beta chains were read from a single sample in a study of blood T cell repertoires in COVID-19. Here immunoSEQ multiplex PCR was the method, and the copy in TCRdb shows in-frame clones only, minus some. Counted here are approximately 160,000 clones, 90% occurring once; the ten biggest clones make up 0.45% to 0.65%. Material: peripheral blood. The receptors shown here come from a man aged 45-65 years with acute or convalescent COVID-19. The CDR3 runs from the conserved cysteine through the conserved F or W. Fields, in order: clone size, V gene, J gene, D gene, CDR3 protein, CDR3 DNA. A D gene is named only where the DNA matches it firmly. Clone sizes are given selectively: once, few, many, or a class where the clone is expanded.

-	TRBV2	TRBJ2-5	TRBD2	CASSGQRGGTQYF	TGTGCCAGCAGTGGCCAGCGGGGAGGGACCCAGTACTTC
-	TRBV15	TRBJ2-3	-	CATSRVAGSTDTQYF	TGTGCCACCAGCAGAGTCGCAGGAAGCACAGATACGCAGTATTTT
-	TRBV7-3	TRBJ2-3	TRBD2	CASTSGNTDTQYF	TGTGCCAGCACCAGCGGGAATACAGATACGCAGTATTTT
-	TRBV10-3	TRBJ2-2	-	CAIKRSGPTGELFF	TGTGCCATCAAGAGGTCAGGGCCCACCGGGGAGCTGTTTTTT
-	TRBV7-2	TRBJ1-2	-	CASSLDTGKLYYGYTF	TGTGCCAGCAGCTTAGATACAGGGAAACTCTACTATGGCTACACCTTC
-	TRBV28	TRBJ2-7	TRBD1	CASSPMTGGSVEQYF	TGTGCCAGCAGTCCCATGACAGGGGGGTCCGTCGAGCAGTACTTC
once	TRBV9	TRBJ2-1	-	CASSLSGTSYNEQFF	TGTGCCAGCAGCCTTAGCGGAACCTCCTACAATGAGCAGTTCTTC
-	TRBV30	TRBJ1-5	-	CAWSRTANQPQHF	TGTGCCTGGAGTAGGACAGCAAATCAGCCCCAGCATTTT
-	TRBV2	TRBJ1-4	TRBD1	CASTGTGWATREKLFF	TGTGCCAGCACCGGGACAGGGTGGGCAACTCGGGAAAAACTGTTTTTT
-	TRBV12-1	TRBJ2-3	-	CASSFGGGLAVRGDTQYF	TGTGCCAGCAGCTTTGGTGGGGGACTAGCGGTTCGGGGAGATACGCAGTATTTT
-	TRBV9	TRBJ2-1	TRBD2	CASNLIGGLYNEQFF	TGTGCCAGCAACCTAATTGGGGGACTATACAATGAGCAGTTCTTC
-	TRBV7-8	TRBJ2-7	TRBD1	CASSLVPGQGYEQYF	TGTGCCAGCAGCTTAGTACCGGGACAGGGATACGAGCAGTACTTC
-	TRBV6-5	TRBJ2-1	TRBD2	CASSYPGGEQFF	TGTGCCAGCAGTTACCCGGGAGGAGAGCAGTTCTTC
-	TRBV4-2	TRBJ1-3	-	CASSQGTGASSGNTIYF	TGTGCCAGCAGCCAAGGAACAGGCGCGTCCTCTGGAAACACCATATATTTT
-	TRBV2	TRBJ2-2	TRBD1	CASTGQGGAGELFF	TGTGCCAGCACCGGACAGGGGGGGGCCGGGGAGCTGTTTTTT